Listed below are T cell receptor beta chains from one sample, sequenced in a study of blood T cell repertoires in COVID-19. The repertoire was sequenced with immunoSEQ multiplex PCR; TCRdb's copy has only in-frame clones and lacks some. The sample lists roughly 290,000 clones; just under 85% were seen once. Input material: peripheral blood. The receptors were gathered from a woman aged 45-65 years with active or convalescent COVID-19. Each CDR3 is given with its conserved first and last residue. The D gene is left open where the match is weak. The size of a clone is reported for some rows only, either as once, few or many, or as a class for expanded clones.

TRBV5-1	TRBD2	NA	TRBJ2-1	TGCGCCAGCAGCTTGGGGTTGAGGACTAGCGGCCCTAATGAGCAGTTCTTC	CASSLGLRTSGPNEQFF
TRBV6-6	TRBD1	once	TRBJ2-7	TGTGCCAGCAGTTCCAAAGACAGGGGGCTCGAGCAGTACTTC	CASSSKDRGLEQYF
TRBV27	TRBD1	NA	TRBJ2-7	TGTGCCAGCTCCCTGGGGCACAGGGGATACGAGCAGTACTTC	CASSLGHRGYEQYF
TRBV9	TRBD1	NA	TRBJ2-5	TGTGCCAGCGGTTGGGGACAGAAAGAGACCCAGTACTTC	CASGWGQKETQYF
TRBV2	TRBD2	few	TRBJ2-3	TGTGCCAGCAGTGAGCTAGCGGCTGACACAGATACGCAGTATTTT	CASSELAADTDTQYF
TRBV2	NA	NA	TRBJ1-1	TGTGCCAGCAGCAAGGGGCAGGCGAACACTGAAGCTTTCTTT	CASSKGQANTEAFF
TRBV21-1	NA	NA	TRBJ1-1	TGTGCCAGCAGTCCCGACAGGGAGGTTCTGAACACTGAAGCTTTCTTT	CASSPDREVLNTEAFF
TRBV29-1	TRBD1	NA	TRBJ1-2	TGCAGCGTTGGACAGGGCGCCAGGAACTATGGCTACACCTTC	CSVGQGARNYGYTF
TRBV2	TRBD1	NA	TRBJ2-7	TGTGCCAGTCGGACAGGGGGCTACGAGCAGTACTTC	CASRTGGYEQYF
TRBV10-3	NA	once	TRBJ2-2	TGTGCCATCCCCTTCAGCGGAGTGAACACCGGGGAGCTGTTTTTT	CAIPFSGVNTGELFF
TRBV19	TRBD1	once	TRBJ1-5	TGTGCCAGTAGTATCGACAGGGTACATAGCAATCAGCCCCAGCATTTT	CASSIDRVHSNQPQHF
TRBV10-3	NA	NA	TRBJ2-7	TGTGCCATGGCAGGAGGGAGAGGCGAGCAGTACTTC	CAMAGGRGEQYF